Below are 18 T cell receptor beta chains sequenced from a single sample in a study of T-cell reconstitution after alpha-beta-depleted transplantation in children (dated by TCRdb to 2016 to 2018). Broader findings and caveats from the paper: Over subsequent months, a decline in hyperexpanded clone frequencies was noted, and after one year, T-cell counts and TCRbeta diversity were mostly ascribed to newly produced T cells.

Libraries were constructed by PCR. The instrument given in TCRdb is Illumina HiSeq 2500. TCR library preparation used molecular barcoding, with unique molecular identifiers applied to normalize quantification of the TCRbeta repertoire. TCRdb ran its own pipeline on the public reads, namely fastp trimming at Q25 and MiXCR clone calling, and kept in-frame beta chains. Identical CDR3 protein sequences are pooled into one entry, listed with their most common genes and DNA. Here the sample has hundreds of thousands of distinct CDR3 sequences; approximately 7.3% occur a single time. The leading ten clones occupy approximately 9.6% of the sample. Interpreted using the paper, the treatment or condition label stands for: allogeneic hematopoietic cell transplantation with graft depleted of TCRalphabeta T cells and CD19 B cells. These TCRs are of unknown antigen specificity. The sequences come from peripheral blood, collected 360 days after TCRalphabeta/CD19-depleted stem cell transplant. Source of these receptors: a female patient aged 2 to 10 who had a stem cell transplant for Fanconi anemia, so the T cells may come from the graft donor.

The chain combines TRBV7-2 with TRBJ1-1; TRBD1 is a possible D gene (5 bases). The CDR3 is 15 residues long. Trimming shortened V by 5 bases and J by 5 bases, and 18 bases separated the two germline ends. The germline gives CDR1 SGHTA, CDR2 FQGNSA. CDR3 nucleotide sequence: TGTGCCAGCAGCCCAGCCACCGGGGGGAGGACTGAAGCTTTCTTT. It encodes CASSPATGGRTEAFF.

This clonotype was picked up many times. The chain carries TRBV9 and TRBJ2-3, with 8 bases lining up with TRBD1. Per germline, CDR1 SGDLS and CDR2 YYNGEE. CDR3 length: 19 amino acids. V was pared by 0 bases and J by 4 bases, with 16 bases of the junction left unmatched. As DNA, the CDR3 is TGTGCCAGCAGCGTAGTAGAGGGCCGGACAGGGAACGTTCCAGATACGCAGTATTTT. Protein product: CASSVVEGRTGNVPDTQYF.

The chain joins TRBV18 to TRBJ1-4; 7 bases agree with TRBD1. This CDR3 is built from 12 residues. The trim removed 4 bases at V and 7 bases at J, leaving 0 bases unmatched. Germline V gives CDR1 KGHSH, CDR2 LQKENI. CDR3 nucleotides: TGTGCCAGCTCACAGGGGGCTGAAAAACTGTTTTTT. Translating gives CASSQGAEKLFF.

This clonotype was recorded many times. This chain uses TRBV20-1 with TRBJ2-1, with TRBD2 identical over 7 bases. V trimming: 6 bases; J trimming: 9 bases; junction bases outside the gene matches: 17. CDR1 is DFQATT, CDR2 SNEGSKA, per germline (reference sequence). The CDR3 length is 15 residues. The CDR3 DNA reads TGCAGTGCCCCGGGGCGCGGGAGCTTGTGGGGTGAGCAGTTCTTC. Encoded protein: CSAPGRGSLWGEQFF.

The rearrangement links TRBV6-2 or TRBV6-3 to TRBJ2-2; possible D gene TRBD2, 5 bases. The V end lost 4 bases, the J end lost 0 bases, and 15 bases lay between the germline ends. The CDR3 sequence is 17 residues long. Germline V CDR1 and CDR2: MNHEY, SVGEGT. CDR3 nucleotides: TGTGCCAGCAGTTTCCGGAGCGGACTTCCGAACACCGGGGAGCTGTTTTTT. Translated, it gives CASSFRSGLPNTGELFF.

The rearrangement uses TRBV10-3 and TRBJ1-1, with D possibly matching TRBD1 (5 bases). V shed 6 bases and J shed 0 bases, with 17 bases lying between them. The CDR3 spans 16 residues. Germline V gene data show CDR1 as ENHRY and CDR2 as SYGVKD. This chain's CDR3 is CAIREGSGSMNTEAFF. In nucleotides, the CDR3 is TGTGCCATCAGAGAGGGGTCGGGATCTATGAACACTGAAGCTTTCTTT.

This clonotype was observed at least ten times. The rearrangement links TRBV7-3 to TRBJ2-2; D ambiguous. Trimming shortened V by 5 bases and J by 0 bases, and 19 bases separated the two germline ends. The CDR3 contains 18 residues. Germline V CDR1 and CDR2: SGHTA, FQGTGA. CDR3: CASSPNTLGWSNTGELFF. CDR3 in DNA: TGTGCCAGCAGCCCCAATACCCTCGGTTGGTCGAACACCGGGGAGCTGTTTTTT.

This clonotype turned up a few times. Given a much more abundant clone one base away, this may be a read error. CDR3 in amino acids: CASSFGGSDTEAFF. The CDR3 coding sequence is TGTGCCAGCAGTTTTGGGGGTTCGGACACTGAAGCTTTCTTT. The chain links TRBV27 to TRBJ1-1; D perhaps matches TRBD1 (5 bases). Germline V gene data show CDR1 as MNHEY and CDR2 as SMNVEV (reference sequence). Between the trimmed V and J ends, which lost 3 bases and 3 bases, there was a span of 11 bases. The CDR3 is 14 amino acids.

This clonotype was counted many times. The chain has TRBV11-1 and TRBJ2-2, with 9 bases identical to TRBD1. The trim removed 3 bases at V and 5 bases at J, leaving 4 bases unmatched. CDR3 length equals 15 residues. CDR1 is SGHAT, CDR2 FQDESV, per germline (reference sequence). The CDR3 is CASSFGTGITGELFF. The CDR3 DNA reads as TGTGCCAGCAGCTTCGGGACAGGGATAACCGGGGAGCTGTTTTTT.

This clonotype has a count of ten or more. This rearrangement joins TRBV20-1 to TRBJ2-7; a weak D match, TRBD2 (5 bases). Germline V CDR1 and CDR2: DFQATT, SNEGSKA (reference sequence). The CDR3 contains 12 residues. Trimming pared 2 bases from V and 5 bases from J, leaving 10 bases between. CDR3: CSARKGEDEQYF. CDR3 in DNA: TGCAGTGCTAGAAAGGGAGAGGACGAGCAGTACTTC.

This clonotype was recorded a few times. This chain links TRBV6-5 with TRBJ2-2, with unresolved D. V dropped 0 bases and J dropped 8 bases, with 13 bases sitting between them. Germline CDR1 reads MNHEY; CDR2 reads SVGAGI. The CDR3 sequence is 15 residues long. The CDR3 is CASSYSPGSRGELFF. The CDR3 DNA follows: TGTGCCAGCAGTTACTCGCCGGGCAGCAGGGGGGAGCTGTTTTTT.

This clonotype has at least ten counts. The rearrangement uses TRBV24-1 and TRBJ2-3; D possibly corresponds to TRBD1 (7 bases). V was cut by 3 bases and J by 3 bases, with 15 bases left in between. This CDR3 contains 16 residues. The V gene's germline CDR1 is KGHDR and CDR2 SFDVKD. CDR3: CATSDPSGGRTDTQYF. The CDR3 region has the DNA TGTGCCACCAGTGATCCCTCAGGGGGGAGGACAGATACGCAGTATTTT.

Many counts were recorded for this clonotype. The V gene is TRBV10-3, the J gene TRBJ2-5; 11 bases align to TRBD2. The trim removed 10 bases at V and 2 bases at J, leaving 3 bases unmatched. The V gene's germline CDR1 is ENHRY and CDR2 SYGVKD. This CDR3 is built from 13 residues. CDR3 residues: CATRLAGQETQYF. The CDR3 DNA is TGTGCCACCAGACTAGCGGGGCAAGAGACCCAGTACTTC.

This clonotype was picked up a small number of times. The chain joins TRBV27 to TRBJ2-2, with TRBD2 as a possible D gene (5 bases). Germline CDR1 is MNHEY and CDR2 is SMNVEV (reference sequence). The V end was cut by 2 bases, the J end by 9 bases, with 7 bases between. CDR3 length: 12 residues. The CDR3 loop reads CASSLEGWELFF. In nucleotides, the CDR3 is TGTGCCAGCAGTTTAGAGGGCTGGGAGCTGTTTTTT.

This clonotype was picked up many times. The rearrangement uses TRBV20-1 and TRBJ1-3; D remains ambiguous. Trimming pared 0 bases from V and 0 bases from J, leaving 15 bases between. The CDR3 contains 17 residues. Germline lookup yields CDR1 DFQATT and CDR2 SNEGSKA (reference sequence). As DNA, the CDR3 is TGCAGTGCTAGAGAAGCTGAGGGTCGGAGCTCTGGAAACACCATATATTTT. Translation gives CSAREAEGRSSGNTIYF.

V usage is TRBV18 and J usage is TRBJ2-7; the match to TRBD1 covers 7 bases. The CDR3 extends over 13 amino acids. Germline V gives CDR1 KGHSH, CDR2 LQKENI. Losses at the gene ends were 3 bases for V and 6 bases for J; bases not matched to a gene: 5. The CDR3 loop is CASSPVTGPEQYF. The CDR3 DNA reads TGTGCCAGCTCACCGGTGACAGGGCCCGAGCAGTACTTC.

This clonotype was recorded at least ten times. The chain joins TRBV10-3 to TRBJ2-5, with 10 positions matching TRBD1. V shed 4 bases, J shed 3 bases, and the junction held 2 bases outside the gene matches. Germline V gives CDR1 ENHRY, CDR2 SYGVKD. The CDR3 totals 14 residues. The CDR3 nucleotides are TGTGCCATCAGTGGAGGGACAGGGGAAGAGACCCAGTACTTC. It yields the protein CAISGGTGEETQYF.

The chain has TRBV20-1 and TRBJ1-5; 8 positions match TRBD1. This CDR3 is 14 amino acids long. Germline CDR1 DFQATT, CDR2 SNEGSKA (reference sequence). Unmatched junction bases numbered 2, after V lost 1 base and J lost 3 bases. The CDR3 is CSARGQGFNQPQHF. CDR3 in DNA: TGCAGTGCTAGAGGACAGGGGTTCAATCAGCCCCAGCATTTT.